Below are 29 T cell receptor beta chains sequenced from a single sample in a study of shared clonotypes between healthy human individuals. CD45RO-negative cells were positively selected for CCR7, leaving out terminally differentiated effector memory CD45RA+ cells. The repertoire was sequenced with immunoSEQ multiplex PCR; TCRdb's copy has only in-frame clones and lacks some. Counted here are around 2.1 million clones, about 93% occurring once; the ten biggest clones make up 1.5% to 2%. Sequences were obtained from naive CD8+ T cells from PBMCs. The receptors were gathered from a man aged 18 to 29 in good health. Some clones in this sample may be carry-over from other donors' samples.

This clone has more than one count but fewer than ten. The rearrangement links TRBV10-3 to TRBJ1-1; TRBD1 is a possible D gene (6 bases). Germline-derived CDR1 and CDR2 are ENHRY and SYGVKD. Between the trimmed V and J ends, which lost 3 bases and 4 bases, there was a span of 9 bases. CDR3 length equals 13 residues. The CDR3 DNA sequence: TGTGCCATCAGTGAAGGGGGGTCCACTGAAGCTTTCTTT. Translation: CAISEGGSTEAFF.

V gene TRBV10-2 combines with J gene TRBJ2-6, with D perhaps matching TRBD1 (6 bases). Germline V gives CDR1 WSHSY, CDR2 SAAADI. The CDR3 runs 15 residues. V gave up 6 bases and J gave up 4 bases, with 13 bases separating them. DNA of the CDR3: TGCGCCAGCAGACCCGTGGACAGCGGGGCCAACGTCCTGACTTTC. Encoded protein: CASRPVDSGANVLTF.

This clone was detected once. The gene calls are TRBV7-6 and TRBJ2-1; D ambiguous. There are 13 residues in the CDR3. The V gene lost 4 bases and the J gene lost 8 bases, with 12 bases spanning the gap. Germline-derived CDR1 and CDR2 are SGHVS and FNYEAQ. CDR3 residues: CASSSVSRDEQFF. DNA of the CDR3: TGTGCCAGCAGCTCGGTCTCTAGGGATGAGCAGTTCTTC.

CDR3 sequence: CASSRKTGTGVDNEQFF. CDR3 bases: TGCGCCAGCAGCCGCAAGACGGGAACAGGGGTGGACAATGAGCAGTTCTTC. The rearrangement joins TRBV4-1 to TRBJ2-1; 7 bases map to TRBD1. This CDR3 region has 17 residues. Trimming at V came to 4 bases and at J to 5 bases, leaving 14 bases not matched to a gene. Germline assignment: CDR1 MGHRA and CDR2 YSYEKL.

This chain links TRBV9 with TRBJ2-2; 9 bases are a match to TRBD1. V shed 3 bases, J shed 5 bases, and the junction held 11 bases outside the gene matches. CDR1 is SGDLS, CDR2 YYNGEE, per germline. The CDR3 is made up of 17 amino acids. CDR3 residues: CASSDPRDREATGELFF. CDR3 nucleotides: TGTGCCAGCAGCGACCCGCGGGACAGGGAGGCGACCGGGGAGCTGTTTTTT.

The chain links TRBV5-8 to TRBJ1-2; a possible D gene is TRBD1 (6 bases). From germline, CDR1 is SGHTS and CDR2 YDEGEE. The CDR3 loop spans 14 amino acids. The ends were cut back, 2 bases at V and 4 bases at J, with 12 bases in the middle. CDR3: CASSLPDRIYGYTF. The CDR3 region has the DNA TGTGCCAGCAGCTTACCCGACAGGATCTATGGCTACACCTTC.

The genes are TRBV19 and TRBJ1-1; possible D gene TRBD1, 6 bases. The ends were cut back, 6 bases at V and 1 base at J, with 9 bases in the middle. Germline V lookup: CDR1 LNHDA, CDR2 SQIVND (reference sequence). This CDR3 has 13 amino acids. The CDR3 region has the DNA TGTGCCAGTAGGGGACACCAGAACACTGAAGCTTTCTTT. This codes for CASRGHQNTEAFF.

This chain connects TRBV15 to TRBJ1-1; TRBD1 is a possible D gene (5 bases). Germline CDR1 LNHNV, CDR2 YYDKDF (reference sequence). V was shortened by 0 bases and J by 0 bases, with 20 bases between the two germline ends. The length of the CDR3 is 19 residues. The CDR3 nucleotides are TGTGCCACCAGCAGAGATCCCGCCGGGACGGAAGGTTTGAACACTGAAGCTTTCTTT. It yields the protein CATSRDPAGTEGLNTEAFF.

This clone appeared a single time. This rearrangement joins TRBV7-3 to TRBJ2-5, with 9 bases lining up with TRBD1. The CDR3 covers 15 residues. V was pared by 4 bases and J by 3 bases, with 6 bases of the junction left unmatched. Germline CDR1 reads SGHTA; CDR2 reads FQGTGA. CDR3 coding DNA: TGTGCCAGCAGCTCAACAGGGGGCCGCGAAGAGACCCAGTACTTC. Translated, it gives CASSSTGGREETQYF.

The V gene is TRBV7-2, the J gene TRBJ2-5; the match to TRBD2 covers 12 bases. CDR3 length: 16 amino acids. The J segment lost 4 bases and the V segment lost 5 bases, leaving 8 bases of the junction unmatched. Germline V gene sequence: CDR1 SGHTA, CDR2 FQGNSA. The CDR3 loop reads CASSDSSGREGETQYF. The CDR3 DNA sequence: TGTGCCAGCAGCGATTCTAGCGGGAGGGAGGGAGAGACCCAGTACTTC.

V is TRBV27 and J is TRBJ2-7; 7 nucleotides agree with TRBD1. Germline-derived CDR1 and CDR2 are MNHEY and SMNVEV (reference sequence). The CDR3 sequence is 18 residues long. Germline trimming cut 3 bases from V and 3 bases from J; bases unmatched to any gene: 17. CDR3: CASSFLRPDRAPDYEQYF. CDR3 coding DNA: TGTGCCAGCAGTTTCTTGCGTCCCGACAGGGCTCCTGACTACGAGCAGTACTTC.

This sequence joins TRBV5-1 and TRBJ1-5, with TRBD1 identical over 7 bases. Per the germline V gene, CDR1 is SGHRS and CDR2 is YFSETQ. V was pared by 4 bases and J by 3 bases, with 4 bases of the junction left unmatched. The CDR3 consists of 14 residues. The CDR3, as DNA: TGCGCCAGCAGCCTCACAGGGGTCAATCAGCCCCAGCATTTT. It yields the protein CASSLTGVNQPQHF. Full variable domain (missing parts from reference TRBV5-1 and TRBJ1-5): KAGVTQTPRYLIKTRGQQVTLSCSPISGHRSVSWYQQTPGQGLQFLFEYFSETQRNKGNFPGRFSGRQFSNSRSEMNVSTLELGDSALYLCASSLTGVNQPQHFGDGTRLSIL.

The chain is built from TRBV28 and TRBJ2-7, with D possibly TRBD2 on 5 matching bases. Trimming removed 7 bases from V and 0 bases from J, with 13 bases in between. CDR1 MDHEN and CDR2 SYDVKM come from the germline V gene. The CDR3 covers 14 residues. The CDR3 coding sequence is TGTGCCAGCAACATACGGGGAAACTCCTACGAGCAGTACTTC. Protein: CASNIRGNSYEQYF.

This clone was observed once. This rearrangement joins TRBV6-5 to TRBJ2-7; the match to TRBD2 covers 11 bases. Losses at the gene ends were 8 bases for V and 5 bases for J; bases not matched to a gene: 5. The germline gives CDR1 MNHEY, CDR2 SVGAGI. There are 13 residues in the CDR3. CDR3 bases: TGTGCCAGCCGGAGGACTAGCGGGCACGAGCAGTACTTC. Translated, it gives CASRRTSGHEQYF.

CDR3 in DNA: TGTGCCAGCAGCCACCCTGGCGGGAACTATGGCTACACCTTC. Translating gives CASSHPGGNYGYTF. The chain joins TRBV11-2 to TRBJ1-2, with D uncertain. Deletions cut 5 bases from V and 2 bases from J, with 12 bases between. The CDR3 is 14 residues long. CDR1 SGHAT and CDR2 FQNNGV come from the germline V gene. Using reference TRBV11-2 and TRBJ1-2 for the parts outside the CDR3, the full variable domain is EAGVAQSPRYKIIEKRQSVAFWCNPISGHATLYWYQQILGQGPKLLIQFQNNGVVDDSQLPKDRFSAERLKGVDSTLKIQPAKLEDSAVYLCASSHPGGNYGYTFGSGTRLTVV.

This clone was seen a single time. This chain joins TRBV10-3 and TRBJ2-7; 7 bases are shared with TRBD2. The trim removed 2 bases at V and 2 bases at J, leaving 6 bases unmatched. The CDR3 has 15 amino acids. Per germline, CDR1 ENHRY and CDR2 SYGVKD. Here the CDR3 reads CAISEVSGVPYEQYF. DNA of the CDR3: TGTGCCATCAGTGAGGTGAGCGGGGTGCCCTACGAGCAGTACTTC.

The V call is TRBV13, the J call TRBJ1-5, with 7 bases lining up with TRBD1. Germline V gene sequence: CDR1 PRHDT, CDR2 FYEKMQ (reference sequence). Trimming at V came to 4 bases and at J to 0 bases, leaving 12 bases not matched to a gene. The CDR3 runs 18 residues. The CDR3 coding sequence is TGTGCCAGCAGCTCGAGGGGGACAGCCGACTTTAGCAATCAGCCCCAGCATTTT. Translating it yields CASSSRGTADFSNQPQHF. The full variable domain, completed using reference TRBV13 and TRBJ1-5, is AAGVIQSPRHLIKEKRETATLKCYPIPRHDTVYWYQQGPGQDPQFLISFYEKMQSDKGSIPDRFSAQQFSDYHSELNMSSLELGDSALYFCASSSRGTADFSNQPQHFGDGTRLSIL.

This chain links TRBV7-9 with TRBJ2-7; TRBD1 agrees at 9 bases. V dropped 6 bases and J dropped 4; count of bases not matched to a gene: 7. Germline assignment: CDR1 SEHNR and CDR2 FQNEAQ (reference sequence). The CDR3 is 14 amino acids. CDR3 region: CASSEDRGEYEQYF. The DNA for the CDR3 is TGTGCCAGCAGTGAGGACAGGGGTGAATACGAGCAGTACTTC.

For this clone: Additional DNA sequences in this sample encode the identical CDR3. The J gene is TRBJ1-5, the V gene TRBV7-9; no definite D call. The germline V gene has CDR1 SEHNR and CDR2 FQNEAQ (reference sequence). The CDR3 covers 14 residues. Trimming pared 0 bases from V and 0 bases from J, leaving 3 bases between. The CDR3 DNA reads TGTGCCAGCAGCTTAGCCTATAGCAATCAGCCCCAGCATTTT. Translated: CASSLAYSNQPQHF.

As regards this clone: Other DNA sequences in this sample translate to the same CDR3. V usage is TRBV9 and J usage is TRBJ2-2; D ambiguous. The germline V gene encodes CDR1 SGDLS and CDR2 YYNGEE. This CDR3 region has 15 residues. Trimming removed 4 bases at V and 1 base at J, with 11 bases between. DNA for the CDR3: TGTGCCAGCAGCCCCAGGACGGGGAACACCGGGGAGCTGTTTTTT. Translated: CASSPRTGNTGELFF.

Comments on this clone: In the same sample, other DNA sequences code for this CDR3. This sequence joins TRBV19 and TRBJ2-3, with 7 bases identical to TRBD1. The CDR3 length is 13 residues. With 5 bases clipped from V and 3 bases from J, the junction kept 2 bases outside the gene matches. Per the germline V gene, CDR1 is LNHDA and CDR2 is SQIVND (reference sequence). CDR3 protein: CASSHRGTDTQYF. The CDR3 nucleotides read TGTGCCAGTAGTCACAGGGGAACAGATACGCAGTATTTT.

The genes are TRBV14 and TRBJ2-3; TRBD1 is a possible D gene (5 bases). Germline CDR1 reads SGHDN; CDR2 reads FVKESK. With 3 bases removed from V and 0 bases from J, the gap between germline ends came to 13 bases. The CDR3 spans 16 residues. CDR3 DNA sequence: TGTGCCAGCAGCCAGGGGCCCGGCACTAGCACAGATACGCAGTATTTT. It encodes CASSQGPGTSTDTQYF.

V is TRBV29-1 and J is TRBJ2-2, with 12 bases that match TRBD2. The CDR3 covers 14 residues. Germline values: CDR1 SQVTM, CDR2 ANQGSEA. After removal of 4 bases from V and 6 bases from J, the junction contained 3 bases not matched to a gene. CDR3 DNA: TGCAGCGTTGCTAGCGGGAGGGCGTCCGGGGAGCTGTTTTTT. Translation gives CSVASGRASGELFF.

Concerning this clone: This same CDR3 is encoded by further DNA sequences in the sample. The rearrangement joins TRBV19 to TRBJ1-1, with 10 bases fitting TRBD1. Germline V gene lookup returns CDR1 LNHDA and CDR2 SQIVND (reference sequence). The ends lost 3 bases at V and 5 bases at J; junction bases unmatched: 3. There are 14 residues in the CDR3. The CDR3 reads CASSMGQGRTEAFF. DNA for the CDR3: TGTGCCAGTAGTATGGGACAGGGGCGGACTGAAGCTTTCTTT.

The chain couples TRBV6-1 to TRBJ2-5; D ambiguous. This CDR3 comprises 10 residues. Germline V CDR1 and CDR2: MNHNS, SASEGT. Deletions cut 10 bases from V and 5 bases from J, with 8 bases between. CDR3 in DNA: TGTGCCACCTGGTCGGAGACCCAGTACTTC. It translates to CATWSETQYF.

CDR3 loop: CASSLQVGLSNQPQHF. The CDR3 DNA is TGTGCCAGCAGCCTACAGGTGGGGTTGAGCAATCAGCCCCAGCATTTT. The genes are TRBV28 and TRBJ1-5, with D possibly matching TRBD1 (5 bases). With 6 bases removed from V and 1 base from J, the gap between germline ends came to 16 bases. Germline CDR1 and CDR2: MDHEN and SYDVKM. The CDR3 sequence is 16 residues long.

CDR3 protein: CASRYGAASSYEQYF. CDR3 DNA: TGTGCCAGCAGATACGGGGCCGCGAGCTCCTACGAGCAGTACTTC. The rearrangement links TRBV28 to TRBJ2-7; possibly TRBD1 or TRBD2 for D (5 bases each). The CDR3 loop spans 15 amino acids. V dropped 6 bases and J dropped 0 bases, with 15 bases sitting between them. Germline CDR1 MDHEN, CDR2 SYDVKM.

This rearrangement joins TRBV11-2 to TRBJ2-1; TRBD2 matches at 9 bases. CDR3 length equals 16 residues. CDR1 SGHAT and CDR2 FQNNGV come from the germline V gene. V was pared by 1 base and J by 7 bases, with 8 bases of the junction left unmatched. The CDR3 protein is CASSLGREGLSNEQFF. The DNA for the CDR3 is TGTGCCAGCAGCTTAGGGCGGGAGGGCCTTAGTAATGAGCAGTTCTTC. The complete variable domain, with remaining parts taken from reference TRBV11-2 and TRBJ2-1, reads EAGVAQSPRYKIIEKRQSVAFWCNPISGHATLYWYQQILGQGPKLLIQFQNNGVVDDSQLPKDRFSAERLKGVDSTLKIQPAKLEDSAVYLCASSLGREGLSNEQFFGPGTRLTVL.

This chain connects TRBV9 to TRBJ2-1; 9 bases map to TRBD2. This CDR3 comprises 14 residues. Germline V lookup: CDR1 SGDLS, CDR2 YYNGEE. Trimming took 0 bases from V and 9 from J; bases not matched to a gene: 4. CDR3 protein: CASSVVAGAIEQFF. The CDR3 nucleotides are TGTGCCAGCAGCGTAGTAGCGGGAGCGATTGAGCAGTTCTTC.